A single sample is the source of the 10 T cell receptor beta chains below, sequenced in a study of cytomegalovirus exposure and HLA in healthy donors. The primer mix had 60 Vbeta and 13 Jbeta primers. TCRdb's copy holds only in-frame clones and misses some; the assay was immunoSEQ multiplex PCR. The profile covers around 150,000 clones, with about 80% appearing a single time and approximately 15% taken by the ten largest. Material: PBMCs. These TCRs come from a woman aged 40 to 50 in good health and CMV-seronegative.

This rearrangement joins TRBV5-1 to TRBJ2-1; 13 bases agree with TRBD2. J gave up 8 bases and V 3 bases, and 17 bases lay outside the gene matches. The CDR3 is 19 residues long. Germline V lookup: CDR1 SGHRS, CDR2 YFSETQ. The CDR3 is CASSSSRELAGGPEYEQFF. In DNA, the CDR3 is TGCGCCAGCAGCTCGTCAAGAGAACTAGCGGGGGGGCCTGAATATGAGCAGTTCTTC.

The V call is TRBV27, the J call TRBJ1-1, with D tentatively TRBD1 (6 bases). V lost 8 bases and J 0 bases, leaving 7 bases between the germline ends. The CDR3 extends over 12 amino acids. Germline V CDR1 and CDR2: MNHEY, SMNVEV (reference sequence). CDR3 amino acids: CASGQLNTEAFF. The CDR3 DNA reads as TGTGCCAGCGGACAGCTGAACACTGAAGCTTTCTTT.

This chain links TRBV7-2 with TRBJ1-1, with D possibly matching TRBD1 (6 bases). The CDR3 length is 14 residues. V gave up 4 bases and J gave up 2 bases, with 11 bases separating them. From germline, CDR1 is SGHTA and CDR2 FQGNSA. The CDR3 reads CASSSWGGNTEAFF. Here the CDR3 DNA reads TGTGCCAGCAGCTCGTGGGGGGGCAACACTGAAGCTTTCTTT.

The chain carries TRBV2 and TRBJ2-4, with TRBD1 matching 10 bases. Trimming at V came to 10 bases and at J to 4 bases, leaving 4 bases not matched to a gene. The germline V gene has CDR1 SNHLY and CDR2 FYNNEI. The CDR3 consists of 13 residues. CDR3 sequence: CATGDRGKNIQYF. For the CDR3, the DNA is TGTGCCACCGGGGACAGGGGAAAAAACATTCAGTACTTC.

This rearrangement joins TRBV28 to TRBJ2-7; unclear D gene. Per the germline V gene, CDR1 is MDHEN and CDR2 is SYDVKM. The CDR3 is 11 amino acids. V lost 5 bases and J lost 6, with 8 bases in between. The CDR3 DNA reads TGTGCCAGCAGTCAAATAGTCGAGCAGTACTTC. It yields the protein CASSQIVEQYF.

J is TRBJ2-1 and V is TRBV19, with a weak D call TRBD2 (6 bases). The V end was cut by 1 base, the J end by 2 bases, with 6 bases between. CDR1 is LNHDA, CDR2 SQIVND, per germline (reference sequence). There are 14 residues in the CDR3. CDR3: CASSIAGAYNEQFF. Written as DNA, the CDR3 is TGTGCCAGTAGTATAGCGGGAGCCTACAATGAGCAGTTCTTC.

The genes are TRBV13 and TRBJ1-2, with TRBD1 matching over 7 bases. In germline, CDR1 is PRHDT, CDR2 FYEKMQ (reference sequence). The CDR3 is 13 residues long. Germline trimming cut 5 bases from V and 4 bases from J; bases unmatched to any gene: 4. The CDR3 is CASSQDRIYGYTF. The CDR3 nucleotides read TGTGCCAGCAGCCAGGACAGGATCTATGGCTACACCTTC. The full variable domain, with the rest looked up from reference TRBV13 and TRBJ1-2, is AAGVIQSPRHLIKEKRETATLKCYPIPRHDTVYWYQQGPGQDPQFLISFYEKMQSDKGSIPDRFSAQQFSDYHSELNMSSLELGDSALYFCASSQDRIYGYTFGSGTRLTVV.

The chain links TRBV11-2 to TRBJ2-7, with 11 bases lining up with TRBD2. The germline gives CDR1 SGHAT, CDR2 FQNNGV. The junction had 11 bases not matched to a gene; V was cut back by 6 bases and J by 7 bases. CDR3 length: 15 amino acids. CDR3 region: CASSPIAGGPGEQYF. In DNA form, the CDR3 reads TGTGCCAGCAGTCCCATAGCGGGAGGGCCCGGGGAGCAGTACTTC.

The CDR3 spells CASSISGPETGNYGYTF. Written as DNA, the CDR3 is TGTGCCAGCTCAATTAGCGGTCCCGAGACAGGGAACTATGGCTACACCTTC. V is TRBV18 and J is TRBJ1-2, with 7 bases that match TRBD1. The CDR3 consists of 17 residues. The V gene end was trimmed by 5 bases and the J gene end by 2 bases; junction bases not matched to a gene: 14. Germline loops: CDR1 KGHSH, CDR2 LQKENI.

The chain uses TRBV27 and TRBJ2-3; D perhaps matches TRBD1 (6 bases). The V gene's germline CDR1 is MNHEY and CDR2 SMNVEV (reference sequence). The CDR3 length is 14 residues. V gave up 5 bases and J gave up 6 bases, with 15 bases separating them. The CDR3 sequence is CASSASTGSDTQYF. The CDR3 nucleotides read TGTGCCAGCAGTGCCTCAACAGGGTCCGATACGCAGTATTTT.